Following are 21 T cell receptor beta chains from one sample sequenced in a study of T cells in Graves' hyperthyroidism and ophthalmopathy. Authors of the study amplified TCR beta CDR3 regions from RNA transcripts. First-round RT-PCR targeting the TCR CDR3 was performed with the HTBI primer set. TCRdb re-called the multiplex PCR reads through MiXCR, storing one row per CDR3 protein. This table holds around 270,000 distinct CDR3 sequences, roughly 19% found once. Material: blood. The receptor set was obtained from a man aged 50-60 years with Graves' ophthalmopathy.

This clonotype occurred many times. V gene TRBV3-1 combines with J gene TRBJ1-6; the D is unclear. Trimming took 4 bases from V and 8 from J, leaving 12 bases between them. CDR1 LGHDT and CDR2 YNNKEL come from the germline V gene (reference sequence). This CDR3 is built from 14 residues. The CDR3 sequence is CASSRRMVDSPLHF. Written as DNA, the CDR3 is TGTGCCAGCAGCCGAAGAATGGTGGATTCACCCCTCCACTTT.

This clonotype was recorded at least ten times. The chain is built from TRBV2 and TRBJ2-7, with D uncertain. The length of the CDR3 is 13 residues. V lost 4 bases and J lost 2, with 9 bases in between. Germline loops: CDR1 SNHLY, CDR2 FYNNEI. The CDR3 DNA sequence: TGTGCCAGCAGTGGGGCGGCCACCTACGAGCAGTACTTC. Protein: CASSGAATYEQYF.

The sample holds many counts of this clonotype. Here the CDR3 reads CSARTHGSAENTQYF. CDR3 nucleotides: TGCAGTGCTAGAACCCATGGGTCAGCCGAAAATACGCAGTATTTT. This chain uses TRBV20-1 with TRBJ2-3; D is unclear. This CDR3 is 15 amino acids long. The V gene's germline CDR1 is DFQATT and CDR2 SNEGSKA (reference sequence). Trimming cost V 2 bases and J 7 bases, with 19 bases left between them.

This clonotype was seen repeatedly, ten times or more. The chain uses TRBV20-1 and TRBJ2-7; 8 bases match TRBD1. V shed 0 bases, J shed 2 bases, and the junction held 12 bases outside the gene matches. This CDR3 region has 17 residues. Looked up from germline, CDR1 is DFQATT and CDR2 is SNEGSKA (reference sequence). CDR3 region: CSARDPQGAVKAYEQYF. The CDR3 nucleotides read TGCAGTGCTAGAGATCCTCAGGGGGCGGTAAAGGCCTACGAGCAGTACTTC.

This clonotype was observed many times. The rearrangement joins TRBV2 to TRBJ2-2; D uncertain. Between the trimmed V and J ends, which lost 1 base and 7 bases, there was a span of 13 bases. The CDR3 totals 15 residues. Germline CDR1 SNHLY, CDR2 FYNNEI. CDR3 residues: CASSEETRLGGELFF. As DNA, the CDR3 is TGTGCCAGCAGTGAAGAGACCCGACTTGGCGGGGAGCTGTTTTTT.

The chain couples TRBV9 to TRBJ1-4; D unclear. The CDR3 runs to 14 residues. Germline V CDR1 and CDR2: SGDLS, YYNGEE. V dropped 0 bases and J dropped 7 bases, with 10 bases sitting between them. CDR3 nucleotides: TGTGCCAGCAGCGTAGGAGGGCGCGGTGAAAAACTGTTTTTT. Translation: CASSVGGRGEKLFF.

The V gene is TRBV28, the J gene TRBJ2-3, with TRBD1 as a possible D gene (6 bases). The CDR3 consists of 14 residues. CDR1 and CDR2 (germline): MDHEN, SYDVKM. The ends were cut back, 5 bases at V and 1 base at J, with 10 bases in the middle. The CDR3 here is CASSLGQRTDTQYF. The CDR3 DNA reads TGTGCCAGCAGTCTCGGACAGCGCACAGATACGCAGTATTTT.

This clonotype was recorded many times. The chain links TRBV24-1 to TRBJ1-2; no definite D call. Per the germline V gene, CDR1 is KGHDR and CDR2 is SFDVKD. Trimming removed 3 bases from V and 4 bases from J, with 11 bases in between. The CDR3 consists of 14 residues. CDR3 sequence (DNA): TGTGCCACCAGTGATGTATCGATAACCTATGGCTACACCTTC. Its protein is CATSDVSITYGYTF.

This clonotype was counted at least ten times. The chain links TRBV5-1 to TRBJ2-1; D might be TRBD2 (6 bases). This CDR3 is built from 15 residues. CDR1 is SGHRS, CDR2 YFSETQ, per germline. V lost 4 bases and J lost 4, with 15 bases in between. CDR3 protein: CASSQEGRDYNEQFF. DNA for the CDR3: TGCGCCAGCAGCCAGGAGGGTAGGGATTACAATGAGCAGTTCTTC.

This clonotype was seen only a few times. The chain employs TRBV19 and TRBJ1-5, with no clear D. Germline V gives CDR1 LNHDA, CDR2 SQIVND (reference sequence). The CDR3 covers 17 residues. Trimming removed 3 bases from V and 0 bases from J, with 15 bases in between. Here the CDR3 reads CASSMGILRYSNQPQHF. The CDR3, as DNA: TGTGCCAGTAGTATGGGTATTCTGCGTTATAGCAATCAGCCCCAGCATTTT.

This clonotype was found many times. The rearrangement uses TRBV30 and TRBJ2-5; weak D call: TRBD1 (5 bases). The CDR3 has 14 residues. Per germline, CDR1 GTSNPN and CDR2 SVGIG (reference sequence). Trimming took 4 bases from V and 5 from J, leaving 17 bases between them. CDR3 region: CAWTRTTFRETQYF. The CDR3 DNA reads as TGTGCCTGGACGAGGACAACCTTTAGGGAGACCCAGTACTTC.

V gene TRBV27 combines with J gene TRBJ1-5; TRBD1 is a possible D gene (6 bases). Germline V gives CDR1 MNHEY, CDR2 SMNVEV (reference sequence). The CDR3 totals 14 residues. V was cut by 7 bases and J by 2 bases, with 12 bases left in between. DNA of the CDR3: TGTGCCAGCAAGGCAGGGGCTGGCAATCAGCCCCAGCATTTT. This translates into CASKAGAGNQPQHF.

Ten or more counts support this clonotype. The chain links TRBV6-1 to TRBJ1-1, with 8 bases identical to TRBD1. The germline V gene encodes CDR1 MNHNS and CDR2 SASEGT. With 5 bases clipped from V and 1 base from J, the junction kept 9 bases outside the gene matches. The CDR3 runs 16 residues. Here the CDR3 reads CASSYQGALRNTEAFF. The CDR3 region has the DNA TGTGCCAGCAGTTATCAGGGGGCCCTGCGGAACACTGAAGCTTTCTTT.

This clonotype was picked up one time. The chain is built from TRBV28 and TRBJ2-7; 8 bases agree with TRBD2. The V and J ends lost 5 bases and 7 bases, in that order; junction bases with no gene match: 10. Germline values: CDR1 MDHEN, CDR2 SYDVKM. The CDR3 length is 14 residues. The CDR3 is CASSPTTGGGEQYF. CDR3 sequence (DNA): TGTGCCAGCAGTCCGACCACCGGGGGGGGTGAGCAGTACTTC. Full variable domain (remainder filled in from reference TRBV28 and TRBJ2-7): DVKVTQSSRYLVKRTGEKVFLECVQDMDHENMFWYRQDPGLGLRLIYFSYDVKMKEKGDIPEGYSVSREKKERFSLILESASTNQTSMYLCASSPTTGGGEQYFGPGTRLTVT.

This clonotype has a count of ten or more. The J gene is TRBJ2-7, the V gene TRBV28; possible D gene TRBD1, 6 bases. The CDR3 is 15 amino acids. Trimming shortened V by 5 bases and J by 0 bases, and 14 bases separated the two germline ends. The V gene's germline CDR1 is MDHEN and CDR2 SYDVKM. The CDR3 coding sequence is TGTGCCAGCAGTCAATTTCAGGGGTCCTCCTACGAGCAGTACTTC. Translation: CASSQFQGSSYEQYF.

The V and J genes are TRBV2 and TRBJ2-5, with no clear D. CDR1 is SNHLY and CDR2 is FYNNEI in the germline V gene. Trimming took 3 bases from V and 4 from J, leaving 6 bases between them. The CDR3 is 12 amino acids. CDR3 residues: CASSDEGETQYF. CDR3 bases: TGTGCCAGCAGTGATGAAGGAGAGACCCAGTACTTC.

This clonotype came up a few times. This chain connects TRBV24-1 to TRBJ2-7; D is ambiguous. CDR1 and CDR2 (germline): KGHDR, SFDVKD. This CDR3 comprises 11 residues. The germline V and J ends were trimmed by 2 bases and 5 bases, with 3 bases remaining between them. CDR3 residues: CATSDSHEQYF. As DNA, the CDR3 is TGTGCCACCAGTGATTCCCACGAGCAGTACTTC.

This rearrangement joins TRBV5-4 to TRBJ1-4; TRBD1 agrees at 9 bases. Germline lookup yields CDR1 SGHNT and CDR2 YYREEE (reference sequence). The CDR3 spans 18 residues. Trimming cost V 4 bases and J 7 bases; bases outside gene matches: 17. The CDR3 sequence: CASSQPGSRRGQGEKLFF. The CDR3, as DNA: TGTGCCAGCAGCCAACCTGGGTCACGTCGGGGACAGGGTGAAAAACTGTTTTTT. Full variable domain (remainder filled in from reference TRBV5-4 and TRBJ1-4): ETGVTQSPTHLIKTRGQQVTLRCSSQSGHNTVSWYQQALGQGPQFIFQYYREEENGRGNFPPRFSGLQFPNYSSELNVNALELDDSALYLCASSQPGSRRGQGEKLFFGSGTQLSVL.

This clonotype was seen repeatedly, ten times or more. The chain recombines TRBV30 with TRBJ2-7; D may be TRBD2 (5 bases). This CDR3 spans 13 amino acids. Between the trimmed V and J ends, which lost 1 base and 4 bases, there was a span of 11 bases. CDR1 GTSNPN and CDR2 SVGIG come from the germline V gene (reference sequence). The CDR3 nucleotides are TGTGCCTGGAGTGAGGACTCTAGGTACGAGCAGTACTTC. Protein sequence: CAWSEDSRYEQYF.

The rearrangement links TRBV7-3 to TRBJ2-5; weak D call: TRBD2 (5 bases). Germline V gene sequence: CDR1 SGHTA, CDR2 FQGTGA. The CDR3 contains 15 residues. The ends were cut back, 2 bases at V and 3 bases at J, with 13 bases in the middle. CDR3 in amino acids: CASSLWGEREETQYF. The DNA of the CDR3 is TGTGCCAGCAGCTTATGGGGAGAACGGGAAGAGACCCAGTACTTC.

At least ten counts were recorded for this clonotype. This chain joins TRBV27 and TRBJ2-7, with 12 bases matching TRBD2. The CDR3 is made up of 16 amino acids. Trimming at V came to 5 bases and at J to 7 bases, leaving 12 bases not matched to a gene. Germline CDR1 and CDR2: MNHEY and SMNVEV (reference sequence). CDR3 loop: CASSSRTSGDQGEQYF. For the CDR3, the DNA is TGTGCCAGCAGTAGCCGGACTAGCGGGGACCAGGGGGAGCAGTACTTC.